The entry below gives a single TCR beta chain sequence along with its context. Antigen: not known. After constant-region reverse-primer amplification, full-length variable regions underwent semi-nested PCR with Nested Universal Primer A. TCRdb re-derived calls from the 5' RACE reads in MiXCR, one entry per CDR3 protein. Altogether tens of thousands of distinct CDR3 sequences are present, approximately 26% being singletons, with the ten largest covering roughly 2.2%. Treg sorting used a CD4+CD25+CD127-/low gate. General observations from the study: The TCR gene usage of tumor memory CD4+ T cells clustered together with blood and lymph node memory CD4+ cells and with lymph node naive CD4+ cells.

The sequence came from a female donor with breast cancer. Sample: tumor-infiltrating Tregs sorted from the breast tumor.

This CDR3 is CASARDGNTEAFF. The CDR3 DNA follows: TGTGCCAGCGCCCGGGATGGGAACACTGAAGCTTTCTTT. The chain recombines TRBV12-3 or TRBV12-4 with TRBJ1-1; no definite D call. V was shortened by 8 bases and J by 1 base, with 11 bases between the two germline ends. This CDR3 is built from 13 residues.